This T cell receptor beta chain comes out of a study of CD8+CD57+ T cells in acquired aplastic anemia. Across the study: Recorded DNA amounts for sorted CD4+ and CD8+ cells had an average of approximately 3 ug. General study findings and limits: Patients and controls were found to share 25 to 35 CD8+ CDR3 sequences.

This clonotype was observed many times. Its antigen remains unidentified. Germline assignment: CDR1 SGHRS and CDR2 YFSETQ. This CDR3 spans 13 amino acids. V shed 5 bases and J shed 5 bases, with 13 bases lying between them. CDR3 and TCR beta VDJ profiling relied on genomic DNA as the template. Each CDR3 protein is one row after TCRdb ran MiXCR on the reads. There are some 120,000 distinct CDR3 sequences in the sample; over 45% occur only once, and about 2.5% lies in the top ten. Sequenced material: sorted CD4+, CD8+, or CD8+CD57+ T cells (not recorded which) from PBMCs. The chain employs TRBV5-1 and TRBJ2-5, with D unresolved. The origin of this receptor is a human donor in good health, serving as a control. CDR3 bases: TGCGCCAGCAGTCAAGATTTACGTGAGACCCAGTACTTC. Translation: CASSQDLRETQYF.